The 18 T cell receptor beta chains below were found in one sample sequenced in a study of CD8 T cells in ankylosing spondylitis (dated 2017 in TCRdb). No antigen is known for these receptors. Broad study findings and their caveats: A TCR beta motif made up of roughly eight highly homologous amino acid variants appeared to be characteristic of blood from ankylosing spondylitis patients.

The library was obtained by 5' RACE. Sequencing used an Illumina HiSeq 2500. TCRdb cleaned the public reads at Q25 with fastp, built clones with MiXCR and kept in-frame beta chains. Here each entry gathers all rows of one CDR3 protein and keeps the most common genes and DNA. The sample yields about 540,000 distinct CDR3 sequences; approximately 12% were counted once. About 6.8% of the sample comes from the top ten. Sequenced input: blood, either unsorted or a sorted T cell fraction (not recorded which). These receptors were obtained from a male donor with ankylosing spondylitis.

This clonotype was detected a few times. The CDR3 protein is CASNLAGGTYEQYF. The CDR3 DNA is TGTGCCAGCAACCTAGCGGGAGGTACCTACGAGCAGTACTTC. The V gene is TRBV28, the J gene TRBJ2-7; 11 bases map to TRBD2. Unmatched junction bases numbered 4, after V lost 7 bases and J lost 2 bases. The CDR3 sequence is 14 residues long. Germline assignment: CDR1 MDHEN and CDR2 SYDVKM.

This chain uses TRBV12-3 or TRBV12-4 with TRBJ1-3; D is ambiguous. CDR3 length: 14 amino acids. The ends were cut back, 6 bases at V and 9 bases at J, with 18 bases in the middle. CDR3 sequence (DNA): TGTGCCAGCAGCTCGGGCCTCGGAGGTGGCACCATATATTTT. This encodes CASSSGLGGGTIYF.

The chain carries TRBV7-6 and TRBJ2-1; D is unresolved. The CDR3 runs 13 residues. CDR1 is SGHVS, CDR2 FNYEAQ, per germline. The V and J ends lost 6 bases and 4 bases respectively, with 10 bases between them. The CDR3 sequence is CASRSGMYNEQFF. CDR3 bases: TGTGCCAGCAGGTCTGGGATGTACAATGAGCAGTTCTTC.

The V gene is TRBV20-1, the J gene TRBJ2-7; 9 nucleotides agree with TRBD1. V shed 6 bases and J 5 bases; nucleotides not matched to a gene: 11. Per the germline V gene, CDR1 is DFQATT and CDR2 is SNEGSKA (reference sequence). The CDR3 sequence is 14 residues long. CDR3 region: CSALLRTGVDEQYV. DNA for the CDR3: TGCAGTGCCCTCCTGAGGACAGGGGTCGACGAGCAGTACGTC.

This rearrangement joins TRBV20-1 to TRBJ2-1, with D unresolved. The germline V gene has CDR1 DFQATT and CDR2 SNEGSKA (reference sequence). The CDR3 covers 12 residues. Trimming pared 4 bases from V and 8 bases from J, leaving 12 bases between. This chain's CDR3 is CSANDGWDEQFF. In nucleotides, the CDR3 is TGCAGTGCTAACGACGGCTGGGATGAGCAGTTCTTC.

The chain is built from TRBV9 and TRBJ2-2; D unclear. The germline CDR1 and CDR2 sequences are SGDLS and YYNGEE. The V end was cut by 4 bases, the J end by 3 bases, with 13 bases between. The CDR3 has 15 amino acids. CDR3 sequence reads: CASSPRSQYTGELFF. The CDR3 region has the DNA TGTGCCAGCAGCCCCCGCTCACAGTACACCGGGGAGCTGTTTTTT. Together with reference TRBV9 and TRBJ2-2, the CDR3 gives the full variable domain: DSGVTQTPKHLITATGQRVTLRCSPRSGDLSVYWYQQSLDQGLQFLIQYYNGEERAKGNILERFSAQQFPDLHSELNLSSLELGDSALYFCASSPRSQYTGELFFGEGSRLTVL.

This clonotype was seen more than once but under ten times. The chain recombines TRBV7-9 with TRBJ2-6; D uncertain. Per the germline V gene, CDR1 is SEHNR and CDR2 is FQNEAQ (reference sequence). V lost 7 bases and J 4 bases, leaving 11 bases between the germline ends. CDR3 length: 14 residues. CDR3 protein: CASTTSEGANVLTF. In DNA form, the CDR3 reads TGTGCCAGCACCACCTCGGAAGGGGCCAACGTCCTGACTTTC.

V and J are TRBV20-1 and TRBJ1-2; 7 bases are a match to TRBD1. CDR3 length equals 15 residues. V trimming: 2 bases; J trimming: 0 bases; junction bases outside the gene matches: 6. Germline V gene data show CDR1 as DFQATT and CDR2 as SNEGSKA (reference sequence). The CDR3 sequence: CSARLPGQTNYGYTF. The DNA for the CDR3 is TGCAGTGCTAGACTACCGGGACAGACTAACTATGGCTACACCTTC.

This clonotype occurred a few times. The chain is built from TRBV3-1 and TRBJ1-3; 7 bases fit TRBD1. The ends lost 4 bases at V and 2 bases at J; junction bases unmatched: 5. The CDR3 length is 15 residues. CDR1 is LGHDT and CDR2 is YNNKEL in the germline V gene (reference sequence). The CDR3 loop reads CASSPDRVPGNTIYF. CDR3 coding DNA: TGTGCCAGCAGCCCCGACAGGGTCCCTGGAAACACCATATATTTT.

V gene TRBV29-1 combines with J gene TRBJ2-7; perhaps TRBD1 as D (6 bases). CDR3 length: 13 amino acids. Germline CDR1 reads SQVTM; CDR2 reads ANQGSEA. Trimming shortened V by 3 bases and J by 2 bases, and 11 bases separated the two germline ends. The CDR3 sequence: CSVDKTGAYEQYF. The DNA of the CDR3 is TGCAGCGTTGATAAGACAGGAGCCTACGAGCAGTACTTC.

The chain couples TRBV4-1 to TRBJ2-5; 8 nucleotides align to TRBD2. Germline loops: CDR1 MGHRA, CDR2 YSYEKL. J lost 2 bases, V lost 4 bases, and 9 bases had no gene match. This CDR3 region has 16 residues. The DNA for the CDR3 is TGCGCCAGCAGCCTCCGAGCGGGACTAGTTCAAGAGACCCAGTACTTC. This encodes CASSLRAGLVQETQYF.

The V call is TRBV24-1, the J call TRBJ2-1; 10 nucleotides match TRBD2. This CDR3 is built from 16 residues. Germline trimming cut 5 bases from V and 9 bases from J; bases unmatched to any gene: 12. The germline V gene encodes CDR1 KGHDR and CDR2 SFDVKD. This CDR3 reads CATSGLLAGIVGEQFF. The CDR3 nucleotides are TGTGCCACCAGTGGCCTACTAGCGGGAATCGTTGGTGAGCAGTTCTTC.

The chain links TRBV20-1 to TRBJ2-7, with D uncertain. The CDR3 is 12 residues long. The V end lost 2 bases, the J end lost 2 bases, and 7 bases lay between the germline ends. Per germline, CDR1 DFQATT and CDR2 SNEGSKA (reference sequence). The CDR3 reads CSARHDPYEQYF. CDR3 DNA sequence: TGCAGTGCTAGACACGATCCCTACGAGCAGTACTTC.

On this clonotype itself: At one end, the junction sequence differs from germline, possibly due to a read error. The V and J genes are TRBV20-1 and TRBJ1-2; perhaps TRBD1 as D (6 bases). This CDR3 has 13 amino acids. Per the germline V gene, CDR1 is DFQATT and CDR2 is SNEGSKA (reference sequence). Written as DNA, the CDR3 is TGCAGTGCTAGAGATGTCAGGGGTCCAGGATGGGCCTTC. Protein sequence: CSARDVRGPGWAF.

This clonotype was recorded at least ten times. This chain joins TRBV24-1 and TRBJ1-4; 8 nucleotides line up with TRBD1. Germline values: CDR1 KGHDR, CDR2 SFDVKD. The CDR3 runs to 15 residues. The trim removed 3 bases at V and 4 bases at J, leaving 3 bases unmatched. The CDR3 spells CATSDRTGSNEKLFF. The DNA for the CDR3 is TGTGCCACCAGTGATCGGACAGGGAGTAATGAAAAACTGTTTTTT.

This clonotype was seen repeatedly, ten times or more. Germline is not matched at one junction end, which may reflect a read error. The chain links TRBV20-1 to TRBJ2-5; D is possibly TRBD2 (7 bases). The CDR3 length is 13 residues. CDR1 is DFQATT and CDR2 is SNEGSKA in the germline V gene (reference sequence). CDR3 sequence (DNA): TGCAGTGCCAGAGTGGGGGGGGCCCAGACCCAGTACTTC. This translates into CSARVGGAQTQYF.

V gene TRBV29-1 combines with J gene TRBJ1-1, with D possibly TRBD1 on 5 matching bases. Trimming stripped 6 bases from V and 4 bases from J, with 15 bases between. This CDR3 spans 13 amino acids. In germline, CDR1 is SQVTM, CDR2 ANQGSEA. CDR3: CSVPGGSGTEAFF. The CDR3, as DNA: TGCAGCGTCCCTGGGGGATCCGGCACTGAAGCTTTCTTT.

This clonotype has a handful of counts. The CDR3 reads CASSPLATEVEQFF. Here the CDR3 DNA reads TGTGCCAGCAGCCCACTAGCGACGGAGGTCGAGCAGTTCTTC. The V gene is TRBV2, the J gene TRBJ2-1, with 7 bases identical to TRBD2. Germline lookup yields CDR1 SNHLY and CDR2 FYNNEI. V was clipped by 6 bases and J by 10 bases; unmatched bases: 12. The CDR3 is made up of 14 amino acids.